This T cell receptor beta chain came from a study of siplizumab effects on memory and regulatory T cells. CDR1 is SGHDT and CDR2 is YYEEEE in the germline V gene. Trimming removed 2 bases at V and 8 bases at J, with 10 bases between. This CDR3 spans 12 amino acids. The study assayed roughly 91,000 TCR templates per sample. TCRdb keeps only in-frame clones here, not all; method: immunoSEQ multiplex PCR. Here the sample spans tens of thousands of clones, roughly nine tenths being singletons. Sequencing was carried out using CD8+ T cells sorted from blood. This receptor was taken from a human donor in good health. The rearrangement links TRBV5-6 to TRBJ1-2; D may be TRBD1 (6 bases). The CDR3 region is CASSFSGEGYTF. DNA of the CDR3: TGTGCCAGCAGCTTTTCAGGGGAAGGCTACACCTTC.